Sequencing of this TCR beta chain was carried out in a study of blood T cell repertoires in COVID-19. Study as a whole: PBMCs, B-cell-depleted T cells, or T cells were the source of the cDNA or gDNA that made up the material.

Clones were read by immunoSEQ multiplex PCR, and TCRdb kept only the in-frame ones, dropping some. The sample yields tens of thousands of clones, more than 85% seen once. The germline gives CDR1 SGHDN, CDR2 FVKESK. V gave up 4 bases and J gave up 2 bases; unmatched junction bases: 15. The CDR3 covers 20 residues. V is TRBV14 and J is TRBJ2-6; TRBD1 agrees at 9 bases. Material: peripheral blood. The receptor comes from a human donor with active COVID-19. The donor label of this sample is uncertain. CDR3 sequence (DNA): TGTGCCAGCAGCCTCCAAGGGCTGGGACAGGGATTAGCTGGGGCCAACGTCCTGACTTTC. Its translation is CASSLQGLGQGLAGANVLTF. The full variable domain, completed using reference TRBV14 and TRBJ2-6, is EAGVTQFPSHSVIEKGQTVTLRCDPISGHDNLYWYRRVMGKEIKFLLHFVKESKQDESGMPNNRFLAERTGGTYSTLKVQPAELEDSGVYFCASSLQGLGQGLAGANVLTFGAGSRLTVL.